This entry lists 5 T cell receptor beta chains sequenced from one sample in a study of Graves' ophthalmopathy and Graves' hyperthyroidism. Scientists amplified the TCR beta CDR3 regions from RNA transcripts. HTBI primers were employed in first-round RT-PCR, then a second-round multiplex PCR followed. TCRdb itself ran the multiplex PCR reads through MiXCR, one entry per CDR3 protein. This table has over 500,000 distinct CDR3 sequences, 22% appearing once. Material for sequencing was peripheral blood. These receptors were obtained from a woman younger than 30 with stable Graves' hyperthyroidism. Some clones in this sample may be carry-over from other donors' samples.

The V and J genes are TRBV6-1 and TRBJ1-5; TRBD1 might be the D (5 bases). Trimming took 6 bases from V and 9 from J, leaving 15 bases between them. Germline-derived CDR1 and CDR2 are MNHNS and SASEGT. CDR3 length equals 13 residues. Written as DNA, the CDR3 is TGTGCCAGCAGCGATCTGGGGGGTTGGCCCCAGCATTTT. This codes for CASSDLGGWPQHF.

This clonotype was detected only a few times. The chain employs TRBV15 and TRBJ1-1; no definite D call. The CDR3 is 14 residues long. V was clipped by 0 bases and J by 5 bases, with 10 bases between them. The V gene's germline CDR1 is LNHNV and CDR2 YYDKDF (reference sequence). Here the CDR3 reads CATSRDIMGTEAFF. DNA of the CDR3: TGTGCCACCAGCAGAGATATTATGGGGACTGAAGCTTTCTTT.

The chain employs TRBV30 and TRBJ2-2; 7 positions match TRBD1. The germline gives CDR1 GTSNPN, CDR2 SVGIG (reference sequence). This CDR3 contains 14 residues. The CDR3 reads CAVDRDGGTGELFF. The CDR3 DNA sequence: TGTGCGGTCGACAGGGATGGTGGCACCGGGGAGCTGTTTTTT.

This clonotype was counted at least ten times. This chain joins TRBV20-1 and TRBJ2-7; 7 nucleotides match TRBD2. This CDR3 region has 15 residues. The V gene end was trimmed by 0 bases and the J gene end by 0 bases; junction bases not matched to a gene: 5. Per germline, CDR1 DFQATT and CDR2 SNEGSKA (reference sequence). Written as DNA, the CDR3 is TGCAGTGCTAGAGATGGTGGCGGGAGCTCCTACGAGCAGTACTTC. Protein sequence: CSARDGGGSSYEQYF.

The chain employs TRBV18 and TRBJ1-3, with TRBD1 as a possible D gene (5 bases). Germline CDR1 reads KGHSH; CDR2 reads LQKENI. Deletions cut 3 bases from V and 8 bases from J, with 23 bases between. This CDR3 is built from 17 residues. The CDR3 DNA reads TGTGCCAGCTCACCTACAGGATCCCCTCGGATGAGGGACACCATATATTTT. As protein: CASSPTGSPRMRDTIYF.